The TCR beta chain described here comes from a study of control samples from healthy donors and cancer patients. Measured with immunoSEQ multiplex PCR; TCRdb has only the in-frame clones, and not every one. Of approximately 87,000 clones listed, approximately 90% are singletons. Trimming removed 4 bases from V and 9 bases from J; junction bases left unmatched: 10. Looked up from germline, CDR1 is SGHTA and CDR2 is FQGTGA. The CDR3 consists of 16 residues. Sequencing used blood. This rearrangement joins TRBV7-3 to TRBJ2-1, with 12 bases fitting TRBD2. The TCR sequence derives from a woman aged 50 to 60 in good health. CDR3 in DNA: TGTGCCAGCAGCTCACTAGCGGGAGGAGGTTTTGGTGAGCAGTTCTTC. As protein: CASSSLAGGGFGEQFF.